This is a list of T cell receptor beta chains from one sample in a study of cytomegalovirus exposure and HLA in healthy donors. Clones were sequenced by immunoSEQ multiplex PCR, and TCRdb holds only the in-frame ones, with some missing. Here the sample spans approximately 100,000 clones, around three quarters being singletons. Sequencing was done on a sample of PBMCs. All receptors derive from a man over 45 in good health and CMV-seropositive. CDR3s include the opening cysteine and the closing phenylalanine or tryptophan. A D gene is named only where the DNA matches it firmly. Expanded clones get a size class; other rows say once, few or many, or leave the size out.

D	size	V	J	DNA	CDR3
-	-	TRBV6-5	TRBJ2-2	TGTGCCAGCAGTCGAACAGGGTCTGGCGGGGAGCTGTTTTTT	CASSRTGSGGELFF
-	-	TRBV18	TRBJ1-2	TGTGCCAGCTCACCAAGTGAGGGGGATGGCTACACCTTC	CASSPSEGDGYTF
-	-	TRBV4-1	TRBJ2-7	TGCGCCAGCAGCCAAGTCCAGCGAGCCTCCTACGAGCAGTACTTC	CASSQVQRASYEQYF
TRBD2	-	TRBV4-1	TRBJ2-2	TGCGCCAGCAGCCGGATTGGACTAGCGGGAGGAGCCGGGGAGCTGTTTTTT	CASSRIGLAGGAGELFF
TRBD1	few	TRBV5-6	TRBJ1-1	TGTGCCAGCACACCCCTTGGGACAGGGGATACTGAAGCTTTCTTT	CASTPLGTGDTEAFF
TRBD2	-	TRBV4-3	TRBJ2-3	TGCGCCAGCAGCCAAGGGACTAGCGGGAGTTTGACAGATACGCAGTATTTT	CASSQGTSGSLTDTQYF
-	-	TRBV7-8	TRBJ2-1	TGTGCCACTTCCCAGGGAATGATTAATGAGCAGTTCTTC	CATSQGMINEQFF
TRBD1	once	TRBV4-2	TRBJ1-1	TGTGCCAGCAGCCGCTCGACAGGGTCCCCTGAAGCTTTCTTT	CASSRSTGSPEAFF
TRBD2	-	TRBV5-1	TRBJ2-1	TGCGCCAGCAGCGAATTGGCGGGAGAAGTAACGTTCTTC	CASSELAGEVTFF
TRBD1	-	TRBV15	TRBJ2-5	TGTGCCACCAGCACCAGGGACAGGGCCCAAGAGACCCAGTACTTC	CATSTRDRAQETQYF
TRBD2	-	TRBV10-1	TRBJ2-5	TGCGCCAGCAGGGGACTAGCGGAAGGTATCACTGAGACCCAGTACTTC	CASRGLAEGITETQYF
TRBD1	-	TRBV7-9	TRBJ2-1	TGTGCCAGCAGCCGGGGACAGGGAAACAACAATGAGCAGTTCTTC	CASSRGQGNNNEQFF
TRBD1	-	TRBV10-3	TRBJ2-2	TGTGCCATCAGCTCCCGACAGGGGGCGACCGGGGAGCTGTTTTTT	CAISSRQGATGELFF
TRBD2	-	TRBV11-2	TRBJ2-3	TGTGCCAGCAGAGACTGGGACTACACAGATACGCAGTATTTT	CASRDWDYTDTQYF
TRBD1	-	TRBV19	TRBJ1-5	TGTGCCAGTAGTATAGGAGGGGCCAGGGGGCGCGTTCAGCCCCAGCATTTT	CASSIGGARGRVQPQHF
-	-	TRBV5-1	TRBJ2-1	TGCGCCAGCAGCTTACGAGGGGGAGTCGGGAATGAGCAGTTCTTC	CASSLRGGVGNEQFF
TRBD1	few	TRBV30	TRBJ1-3	TGTGGTCAGGGGGGACAGTCGTCTGGAAACACCATATATTTT	CGQGGQSSGNTIYF
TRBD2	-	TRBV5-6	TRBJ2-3	TGTGCCAGCAGCTTGGTAGTGACTAGCGGGAGTCACACAGATACGCAGTATTTT	CASSLVVTSGSHTDTQYF
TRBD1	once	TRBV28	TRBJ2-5	TGTGCCAGCACACACGCGACCGGGACAGCCCAAGAGACCCAGTACTTC	CASTHATGTAQETQYF
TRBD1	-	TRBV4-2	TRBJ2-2	TGTGCCAGCAGCCAAGAAGGACAGGGGCACACCGGGGAGCTGTTTTTT	CASSQEGQGHTGELFF
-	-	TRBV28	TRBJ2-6	TGTGCCAGCAGAACGACAGCCTTTGGGGCCAACGTCCTGACTTTC	CASRTTAFGANVLTF
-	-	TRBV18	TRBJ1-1	TGTGCCAGCTCACCCCCCGGGTTGGGTAGCACTGAAGCTTTCTTT	CASSPPGLGSTEAFF
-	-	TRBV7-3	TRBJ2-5	TGTGCCAGCAGCTTACAGGGTACCCAAGAGACCCAGTACTTC	CASSLQGTQETQYF
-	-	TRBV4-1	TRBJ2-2	TGCGCCAGCAGCCAAGGGAGAGACACCGGGGAGCTGTTTTTT	CASSQGRDTGELFF
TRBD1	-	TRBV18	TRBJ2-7	TGTGCCAGCTCACCGGGCACAGGGGGCGCATACGAGCAGTACTTC	CASSPGTGGAYEQYF
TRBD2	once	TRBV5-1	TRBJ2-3	TGCGCCAGCAGCTTGCACTCTAGCGGGAGGGTCGCAGATACGCAGTATTTT	CASSLHSSGRVADTQYF
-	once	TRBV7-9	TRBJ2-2	TGTTCCAGCAGCTTAGCTCTAAGCAACACCGGGGAGCTGTTTTTT	CSSSLALSNTGELFF
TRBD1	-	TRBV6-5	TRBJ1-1	TGTGCCAGCACCAATTCCGGGACAGCCGTGAAAGCTTTCTTT	CASTNSGTAVKAFF
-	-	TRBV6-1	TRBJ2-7	TGTGCCAGCAGAGACATCAACGAGCAGTACTTC	CASRDINEQYF
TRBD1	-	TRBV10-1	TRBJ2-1	TGCGCCAGCGTGAAACAGGGGGACACCTACAATGAGCAGTTCTTC	CASVKQGDTYNEQFF
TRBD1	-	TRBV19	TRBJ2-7	TGTGCCAGTAGTCCGAGACACAGGGGGATCTCTTACGAGCAGTACTTC	CASSPRHRGISYEQYF
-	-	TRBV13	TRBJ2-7	TGTGCCAGCAGCGCCAGGTTTAGCTACGAGCAGTACTTC	CASSARFSYEQYF
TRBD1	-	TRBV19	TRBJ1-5	TGTGCCAGTAGTATACAGGGGGCGCGGGATCAGCCCCAGCATTTT	CASSIQGARDQPQHF
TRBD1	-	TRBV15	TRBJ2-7	TGTGCCACCAGCAGGAGGACTACAGGGGGAGAGGACGAGCAGTACTTC	CATSRRTTGGEDEQYF
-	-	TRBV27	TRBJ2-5	TGTGCCAGCAGTTTAGAATCGGGGTTGGAGACCCAGTACTTC	CASSLESGLETQYF
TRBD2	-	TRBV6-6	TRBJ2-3	TGTGCCACTTTCATCTTTAGCGGGAGGGCCGTAGATACGCAGTATTTT	CATFIFSGRAVDTQYF
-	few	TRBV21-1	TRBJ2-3	TGTGCCAGCAGCAAAGGGGCCAGGGTAACAGATACGCAGTATTTT	CASSKGARVTDTQYF
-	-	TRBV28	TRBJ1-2	TGTGCCAGCAGCCAAACTTATGGCTACACCTTC	CASSQTYGYTF
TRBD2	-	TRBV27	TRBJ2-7	TGTGCCAGCAGTAATATAGCGGGAGTCTACGAGCAGTACTTC	CASSNIAGVYEQYF
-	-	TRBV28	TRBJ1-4	TGTGCCAGCAGTCCCCCCGGGGTGGGTGAAAAACTGTTTTTT	CASSPPGVGEKLFF
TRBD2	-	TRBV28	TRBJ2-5	TGTGCCAGCAGTCTTGGACTAGCGGGAGGCCAAGAGACCCAGTACTTC	CASSLGLAGGQETQYF
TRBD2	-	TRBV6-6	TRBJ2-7	TGTGCCAGCAGTTCCGATCAACTAGCGGGGATCACCGAGCAGTACTTC	CASSSDQLAGITEQYF
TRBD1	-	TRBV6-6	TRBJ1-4	TGTGCCAGCAGTAAACGGGGACAGGCCCTAAATGAAAAACTGTTTTTT	CASSKRGQALNEKLFF
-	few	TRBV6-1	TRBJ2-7	TGTGCCAGCAGTGAAGCTGGAGACAGCACCTACGAGCAGTACTTC	CASSEAGDSTYEQYF
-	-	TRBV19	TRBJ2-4	TGTGCCAGTAGTTTTGGAGGGACCGGAAACATTCAGTACTTC	CASSFGGTGNIQYF